This is a list of T cell receptor beta chains from one sample in a study of immune evolution from preneoplasia to lung adenocarcinoma. Measured with immunoSEQ multiplex PCR; TCRdb has only the in-frame clones, and not every one. The sample lists about 2,700 clones; around 81% were seen once. Material for sequencing was FFPE adjacent normal lung tissue. Every receptor here comes from a person aged 60 to 85 with lung adenocarcinoma. Both conserved end residues are part of each CDR3. Each record gives: J gene, clone size, D gene, V gene, CDR3 DNA, CDR3 protein. The D gene is left open where the match is weak. The size field is filled for only some rows; it gives once, few, many or a size class.

J: TRBJ2-1; size: large; D: -; V: TRBV19; DNA: TGTGCCAGCGCGAAAACTGGGGCCCCGCCAGTGGATGAGCAGTTCTTC; CDR3: CASAKTGAPPVDEQFF
J: TRBJ2-1; size: -; D: -; V: TRBV18; DNA: TGTGCCAGCTCACTGGGGGGACCAGGAAGTGAGCAGTTCTTC; CDR3: CASSLGGPGSEQFF
J: TRBJ1-1; size: -; D: TRBD1; V: TRBV18; DNA: TGTGCCAGCTCACCGGGACAGGGGAGGACTGAAGCTTTCTTT; CDR3: CASSPGQGRTEAFF
J: TRBJ2-1; size: -; D: -; V: TRBV7-8; DNA: TGTGCCAGCAGCTTAACTGCAGGTTCCTACAATGAGCAGTTCTTC; CDR3: CASSLTAGSYNEQFF
J: TRBJ1-1; size: -; D: -; V: TRBV6-1; DNA: TGTGCCAGCAGTCTAGAGGCCACTGAAGCTTTCTTT; CDR3: CASSLEATEAFF
J: TRBJ1-2; size: -; D: -; V: TRBV30; DNA: TGTGCCTGGAGCCAAGCTCTCGGGAGGGATCCCTTCGTCTATGGCTACACCTTC; CDR3: CAWSQALGRDPFVYGYTF
J: TRBJ1-2; size: once; D: -; V: TRBV5-6; DNA: TGTGCCAGCAGCTTGGGTCAGGATTTTTATGGCTACACCTTC; CDR3: CASSLGQDFYGYTF
J: TRBJ2-3; size: -; D: -; V: TRBV27; DNA: TGTGCCAGCAGTTTAGATGGAGATACGCAGTATTTT; CDR3: CASSLDGDTQYF
J: TRBJ1-5; size: -; D: -; V: TRBV11-1; DNA: TGTGCCAGCAGCTTCGGGGCAGGGATTCAGCCCCAGCATTTT; CDR3: CASSFGAGIQPQHF
J: TRBJ2-7; size: -; D: -; V: TRBV1; DNA: TGCACCAGCACTAACCCCCCGGGCGAGCAGTACTTC; CDR3: CTSTNPPGEQYF